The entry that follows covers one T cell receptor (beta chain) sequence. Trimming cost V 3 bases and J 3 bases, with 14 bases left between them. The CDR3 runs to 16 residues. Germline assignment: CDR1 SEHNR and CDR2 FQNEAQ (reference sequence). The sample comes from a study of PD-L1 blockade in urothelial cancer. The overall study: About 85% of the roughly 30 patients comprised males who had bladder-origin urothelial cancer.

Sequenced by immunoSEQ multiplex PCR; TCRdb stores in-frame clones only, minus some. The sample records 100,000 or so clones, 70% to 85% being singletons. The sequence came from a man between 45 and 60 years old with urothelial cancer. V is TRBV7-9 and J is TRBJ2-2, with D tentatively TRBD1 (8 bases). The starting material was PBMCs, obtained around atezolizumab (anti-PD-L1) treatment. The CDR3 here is CASSFGQGGDTGELFF. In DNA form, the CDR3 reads TGTGCCAGCAGCTTCGGACAGGGAGGGGACACCGGGGAGCTGTTTTTT.